This paragraph covers one T cell receptor (beta chain) sequence. The CDR3 has 12 amino acids. The germline V and J ends were trimmed by 4 bases and 6 bases, with 10 bases remaining between them. Authors' methods: Nucleated cell number was recorded as an estimate derived from reference gene primer amplification. Repertoires were generated with immunoSEQ multiplex PCR, while TCRdb's copy carries only in-frame clones and drops some. V, J and clone size derive from that table, while D and trimming were established from the DNA sequence. This sample has around 260,000 clones, with about 86% found just once. This entry is derived from a study of blood T cell repertoires in COVID-19. Study-wide context: T cells, B-cell-depleted T cells, or PBMCs provided the cDNA or gDNA that served as material.

Input material: peripheral blood. This TCR derives from a man aged 18 to 30 with active or convalescent COVID-19. The V gene is TRBV23-1, the J gene TRBJ2-7; D remains ambiguous. TRBV23-1 is marked as an open reading frame, function uncertain. The CDR3 coding sequence is TGCGCCAGCAGTCCCCCCCCCTGCGAGCAGTACTTC. This translates into CASSPPPCEQYF.